This TCR beta chain appears in the sequencing data of a study of T cell clonotyping in hematopoietic cell transplantation. Profiling relied on immunoSEQ multiplex PCR, and the TCRdb table lists in-frame clones only, not all of them. This sample carries 60,000 to 75,000 clones, around 94% of them seen once, and the ten largest clones take about 1.5%. General study points: Higher Inverse Simpson Index values in graft donor and pretransplant recipient predicted broader posttransplant TCR diversity. After transplant, recipient diversity fell while pathologically expanded clonotypes grew through day 180.

This CDR3 region has 16 residues. V was clipped by 5 bases and J by 1 base, with 15 bases between them. Germline V gene sequence: CDR1 SGHTS, CDR2 YDEGEE. In regard to this clone: What it recognizes is unknown.

The TCR comes from a man aged 45-65 years in good health. Some clones in this sample may be carry-over from other donors' samples. J is TRBJ2-2 and V is TRBV5-8; D not resolved. Specimen: peripheral blood mononuclear cells. The CDR3 DNA is TGTGCCAGCAGTCAAGCATGGGTGGAGAACACCGGGGAGCTGTTTTTT. Protein sequence: CASSQAWVENTGELFF.